These 13 T cell receptor beta chains were sequenced from one sample in a study of cytomegalovirus exposure and HLA in healthy donors. 60 Vbeta and 13 Jbeta primers were used in PCR. Repertoires were generated with immunoSEQ multiplex PCR, while TCRdb's copy carries only in-frame clones and drops some. The profile shows under 150,000 clones, 85% to 90% of them singletons. The specimen sequenced was PBMCs. The receptor set was obtained from a woman in her 30s in good health and CMV-seropositive.

This clone was picked up one time. The rearrangement uses TRBV28 and TRBJ1-1, with 8 bases lining up with TRBD1. The germline CDR1 and CDR2 sequences are MDHEN and SYDVKM. V was pared by 5 bases and J by 1 base, with 6 bases of the junction left unmatched. The CDR3 has 15 residues. The CDR3 nucleotides are TGTGCCAGCAGTCCCCGGACAGGGACGAACACTGAAGCTTTCTTT. Translating it yields CASSPRTGTNTEAFF.

The chain uses TRBV10-3 and TRBJ1-1; D is possibly TRBD1 (5 bases). CDR3 length: 14 amino acids. From germline, CDR1 is ENHRY and CDR2 SYGVKD. The V and J ends lost 0 bases and 5 bases respectively, with 10 bases between them. The CDR3 DNA follows: TGTGCCATCAGTGAGTCGCGGGGGAGGACTGAAGCTTTCTTT. Its protein product is CAISESRGRTEAFF.

V and J are TRBV11-1 and TRBJ2-1, with 14 bases that match TRBD2. Trimming at V came to 3 bases and at J to 7 bases, leaving 2 bases not matched to a gene. The length of the CDR3 is 15 residues. Germline CDR1 SGHAT, CDR2 FQDESV (reference sequence). CDR3 protein: CASSFGLAGGNEQFF. CDR3 nucleotide sequence: TGTGCCAGCAGCTTTGGACTAGCGGGAGGAAATGAGCAGTTCTTC.

This clone was seen a handful of times. V and J are TRBV29-1 and TRBJ2-1; TRBD1 matches 7 bases. There are 14 residues in the CDR3. Germline V lookup: CDR1 SQVTM, CDR2 ANQGSEA. V lost 6 bases, J lost 6 bases, and 11 bases stayed unmatched. CDR3 nucleotides: TGCAGCGTCACCCGGGACAGCGCGGCCAATGAGCAGTTCTTC. As protein: CSVTRDSAANEQFF.

This chain links TRBV30 with TRBJ1-4; D unresolved. Germline V CDR1 and CDR2: GTSNPN, SVGIG (reference sequence). Trimming took off 0 bases at V and 10 bases at J, with 9 bases between the two ends. The CDR3 covers 12 residues. Here the CDR3 reads CAWSVLSGKLFF. The CDR3 region has the DNA TGTGCCTGGAGTGTACTATCGGGAAAACTGTTTTTT.

The V call is TRBV5-1, the J call TRBJ2-1; TRBD2 matches at 13 bases. V dropped 1 base and J dropped 8; count of bases not matched to a gene: 3. Germline V gene sequence: CDR1 SGHRS, CDR2 YFSETQ. The CDR3 spans 15 residues. The CDR3 loop is CASSLRLAGGHEQFF. The CDR3 DNA follows: TGCGCCAGCAGCTTGAGACTAGCGGGGGGACATGAGCAGTTCTTC.

V is TRBV5-4 and J is TRBJ2-5; D possibly corresponds to TRBD1 (6 bases). Germline V CDR1 and CDR2: SGHNT, YYREEE (reference sequence). The CDR3 covers 13 residues. V was shortened by 3 bases and J by 3 bases, with 9 bases between the two germline ends. The DNA of the CDR3 is TGTGCCAGCAGCTCAAGACAGGAAGAGACCCAGTACTTC. It codes for CASSSRQEETQYF. The variable domain in full, with the rest retrieved from reference TRBV5-4 and TRBJ2-5, is ETGVTQSPTHLIKTRGQQVTLRCSSQSGHNTVSWYQQALGQGPQFIFQYYREEENGRGNFPPRFSGLQFPNYSSELNVNALELDDSALYLCASSSRQEETQYFGPGTRLLVL.

The chain recombines TRBV28 with TRBJ2-3, with 11 bases matching TRBD2. V dropped 7 bases and J dropped 2; count of bases not matched to a gene: 11. The CDR3 loop spans 17 amino acids. Germline V gene data show CDR1 as MDHEN and CDR2 as SYDVKM. For the CDR3, the DNA is TGTGCCAGCACCGGCCCTTCTAGCGGGGGGTTCACAGATACGCAGTATTTT. It encodes CASTGPSSGGFTDTQYF.

The V gene is TRBV28, the J gene TRBJ1-4; 11 bases align to TRBD1. Germline lookup yields CDR1 MDHEN and CDR2 SYDVKM. This CDR3 region has 14 residues. After removal of 7 bases from V and 6 bases from J, the junction contained 4 bases not matched to a gene. CDR3 in amino acids: CASTPGQGDEKLFF. DNA for the CDR3: TGTGCCAGCACTCCGGGACAGGGGGATGAAAAACTGTTTTTT.

The rearrangement uses TRBV7-3 and TRBJ2-5, with D perhaps matching TRBD2 (6 bases). The length of the CDR3 is 14 residues. Germline V gene data show CDR1 as SGHTA and CDR2 as FQGTGA. Deletions cut 5 bases from V and 5 bases from J, with 15 bases between. The CDR3 loop reads CASSPGSPGETQYF. CDR3 bases: TGTGCCAGCAGCCCCGGGAGCCCAGGGGAGACCCAGTACTTC.

This clone was counted a single time. This chain links TRBV30 with TRBJ1-4; D unclear. Deletions cut 5 bases from V and 10 bases from J, with 11 bases between. The CDR3 sequence is 11 residues long. Germline loops: CDR1 GTSNPN, CDR2 SVGIG (reference sequence). In DNA form, the CDR3 reads TGTGCCTGGGAGGGCGGTCGAAAACTGTTTTTT. This codes for CAWEGGRKLFF.

J is TRBJ2-3 and V is TRBV5-1; weak D call: TRBD2 (6 bases). Per germline, CDR1 SGHRS and CDR2 YFSETQ. This CDR3 contains 13 residues. V lost 5 bases and J 1 base, leaving 8 bases between the germline ends. The CDR3 DNA reads TGCGCCAGCAGGGCTAGCGGCACAGATACGCAGTATTTT. Translation: CASRASGTDTQYF.

This chain links TRBV5-1 with TRBJ2-5, with 10 bases matching TRBD2. Trimming removed 3 bases from V and 1 base from J; junction bases left unmatched: 3. The CDR3 has 15 residues. Germline CDR1 reads SGHRS; CDR2 reads YFSETQ. CDR3 sequence (DNA): TGCGCCAGCAGCTCCCTAGCGGGAGTCCAAGAGACCCAGTACTTC. It specifies CASSSLAGVQETQYF.